This T cell receptor (beta chain) was identified in a study of OX40 agonist ivuxolimab in advanced cancers. V shed 4 bases and J 3 bases; nucleotides not matched to a gene: 9. This CDR3 contains 16 residues. Germline V gene lookup returns CDR1 SGHDT and CDR2 YYEEEE. Measured with immunoSEQ multiplex PCR; TCRdb has only the in-frame clones, and not every one. This table has about 77,000 clones, 65% to 90% appearing once. The source was CD4+ or CD8+ T cells sorted from blood, collected in a trial of the OX40 agonist ivuxolimab. The chain employs TRBV5-6 and TRBJ2-1; 8 bases line up with TRBD1. The clonotype comes from an adult with an advanced solid tumor such as melanoma, head and neck, liver or kidney cancer. The chain's CDR3 is CASSPAGQELYNEQFF. In nucleotides, the CDR3 is TGTGCCAGCAGCCCGGCGGGACAGGAACTCTACAATGAGCAGTTCTTC.